These 21 T cell receptor beta chains came from one sample sequenced in a study of identifying expanded T cells in peripheral blood. The data were produced by immunoSEQ multiplex PCR, yet TCRdb's version contains in-frame clones alone and is incomplete. The sample yields fewer than 110,000 clones, around 90% seen once. Source material: blood. The origin of the receptors is a person aged 18 to 70 in good health.

The chain employs TRBV11-2 and TRBJ2-3; maybe TRBD2 (7 bases). This CDR3 is built from 16 residues. Per germline, CDR1 SGHAT and CDR2 FQNNGV. With 5 bases removed from V and 5 bases from J, the gap between germline ends came to 20 bases. CDR3 loop: CASSKLGGRGGDTQYF. The CDR3 nucleotides read TGTGCCAGCAGCAAATTGGGGGGGCGAGGAGGAGATACGCAGTATTTT.

The V and J genes are TRBV27 and TRBJ2-1; 8 bases map to TRBD2. CDR1 is MNHEY and CDR2 is SMNVEV in the germline V gene (reference sequence). This CDR3 region has 16 residues. V trimming: 3 bases; J trimming: 0 bases; junction bases outside the gene matches: 4. CDR3 in amino acids: CASSLGGGSSYNEQFF. CDR3 sequence (DNA): TGTGCCAGCAGTTTGGGCGGGGGGAGCTCCTACAATGAGCAGTTCTTC.

This chain uses TRBV2 with TRBJ2-7; D gene unclear. This CDR3 comprises 13 residues. V was pared by 5 bases and J by 5 bases, with 13 bases between. Germline V gene data show CDR1 as SNHLY and CDR2 as FYNNEI. Here the CDR3 reads CASSPFRSNEQYF. CDR3 DNA: TGTGCCAGCAGTCCCTTCCGCAGCAACGAGCAGTACTTC.

A single count supports this clone. The J gene is TRBJ2-7, the V gene TRBV14; 10 nucleotides line up with TRBD1. CDR1 SGHDN and CDR2 FVKESK come from the germline V gene. This CDR3 contains 15 residues. V was clipped by 1 base and J by 5 bases; unmatched bases: 5. The CDR3 sequence is CASSQAWTGGDEQYF. The DNA for the CDR3 is TGTGCCAGCAGCCAAGCATGGACAGGGGGAGACGAGCAGTACTTC.

V is TRBV7-2 and J is TRBJ1-1, with 9 positions matching TRBD1. V was pared by 3 bases and J by 3 bases, with 5 bases of the junction left unmatched. Per the germline V gene, CDR1 is SGHTA and CDR2 is FQGNSA. The CDR3 spans 15 residues. CDR3 coding DNA: TGTGCCAGCAGCTTGAACAGGGGGCAGGACACTGAAGCTTTCTTT. It translates to CASSLNRGQDTEAFF.

The rearrangement links TRBV7-2 to TRBJ2-1; 7 bases are a match to TRBD2. J gave up 10 bases and V 0 bases, and 6 bases lay outside the gene matches. The V gene's germline CDR1 is SGHTA and CDR2 FQGNSA. CDR3 length: 14 amino acids. CDR3 in DNA: TGTGCCAGCAGCTTAGCTCCCGTGGGACTAGAGCAGTTCTTC. This translates into CASSLAPVGLEQFF.

The chain has TRBV6-5 and TRBJ2-7; D ambiguous. From germline, CDR1 is MNHEY and CDR2 SVGAGI. Deletions cut 5 bases from V and 5 bases from J, with 16 bases between. This CDR3 contains 14 residues. The chain's CDR3 is CASSGWSQKDEQYF. CDR3 nucleotides: TGTGCCAGCAGTGGGTGGTCACAGAAAGACGAGCAGTACTTC.

The rearrangement links TRBV19 to TRBJ2-5; perhaps TRBD1 as D (5 bases). V was cut by 9 bases and J by 6 bases, with 14 bases left in between. Germline CDR1 reads LNHDA; CDR2 reads SQIVND (reference sequence). The CDR3 runs to 12 residues. The CDR3 here is CARPGRAKTQYF. The CDR3, as DNA: TGTGCCAGGCCCGGCAGGGCAAAGACCCAGTACTTC.

This chain connects TRBV18 to TRBJ1-3; D possibly corresponds to TRBD1 (5 bases). The germline V gene encodes CDR1 KGHSH and CDR2 LQKENI. The CDR3 length is 19 residues. Trimming removed 3 bases at V and 0 bases at J, with 21 bases between. For the CDR3, the DNA is TGTGCCAGCTCACCGGCCGGAGGGGCCCCGTCCTACTCTGGAAACACCATATATTTT. Encoded protein: CASSPAGGAPSYSGNTIYF.

This chain uses TRBV19 with TRBJ2-3; 9 bases are a match to TRBD2. This CDR3 spans 14 amino acids. Germline values: CDR1 LNHDA, CDR2 SQIVND (reference sequence). V was pared by 9 bases and J by 6 bases, with 10 bases of the junction left unmatched. The chain's CDR3 is CASRERGVGDTQYF. The CDR3 bases are TGTGCCAGCCGTGAGCGGGGGGTGGGGGATACGCAGTATTTT.

V gene TRBV19 combines with J gene TRBJ1-6; maybe TRBD1 (5 bases). The V end lost 4 bases, the J end lost 6 bases, and 13 bases lay between the germline ends. Germline assignment: CDR1 LNHDA and CDR2 SQIVND (reference sequence). This CDR3 has 15 amino acids. The CDR3 reads CASSRETGFNSPLHF. The CDR3 DNA is TGTGCCAGTAGTAGAGAAACAGGCTTTAATTCACCCCTCCACTTT.

This rearrangement joins TRBV11-1 to TRBJ2-7; TRBD1 matches at 8 bases. CDR3 length equals 12 residues. Germline V gives CDR1 SGHAT, CDR2 FQDESV (reference sequence). Germline trimming cut 5 bases from V and 12 bases from J; bases unmatched to any gene: 9. CDR3 DNA: TGTGCCAGCAGCGAAAGTGGCAGGGGGCGGTACTTC. As protein: CASSESGRGRYF.

The V and J genes are TRBV7-9 and TRBJ2-3; 7 bases align to TRBD2. The germline V gene has CDR1 SEHNR and CDR2 FQNEAQ (reference sequence). V was clipped by 3 bases and J by 5 bases; unmatched bases: 5. The CDR3 consists of 14 residues. CDR3 protein: CASSLGGMGDTQYF. CDR3 nucleotide sequence: TGTGCCAGCAGCTTGGGGGGGATGGGAGATACGCAGTATTTT.

The chain couples TRBV5-1 to TRBJ2-1; 11 bases map to TRBD2. V shed 1 base, J shed 8 bases, and the junction held 11 bases outside the gene matches. The CDR3 sequence is 17 residues long. Germline V gene sequence: CDR1 SGHRS, CDR2 YFSETQ. The CDR3 nucleotides read TGCGCCAGCAGCTTGTCTCTCCTTAGCGGGGGGGCCGATGAGCAGTTCTTC. It encodes CASSLSLLSGGADEQFF.

This clone was seen once. This chain connects TRBV11-2 to TRBJ1-2; D gene ambiguous. CDR1 and CDR2 from the germline V gene are SGHAT and FQNNGV. CDR3 length: 14 residues. V lost 5 bases and J lost 2, with 12 bases in between. CDR3 sequence (DNA): TGTGCCAGCAGCCACCGCGTGGAAAACTATGGCTACACCTTC. Translation gives CASSHRVENYGYTF.

The V call is TRBV7-2, the J call TRBJ2-5, with 10 bases aligning to TRBD1. Germline V gene lookup returns CDR1 SGHTA and CDR2 FQGNSA. The CDR3 contains 16 residues. Trimming cost V 4 bases and J 2 bases; bases outside gene matches: 7. The CDR3 sequence is CASSSRTGGFQETQYF. DNA of the CDR3: TGTGCCAGCAGCTCAAGGACAGGGGGGTTTCAAGAGACCCAGTACTTC.

V is TRBV7-8 and J is TRBJ1-3; the D is unclear. The CDR3 is made up of 14 amino acids. Germline-derived CDR1 and CDR2 are SGHVS and FQNEAQ. The V gene lost 1 base and the J gene lost 4 bases, with 8 bases spanning the gap. In nucleotides, the CDR3 is TGTGCCAGCAGCTTAGGGGGAGGCGGAAACACCATATATTTT. Translated, it gives CASSLGGGGNTIYF. Based on the CDR3 plus reference TRBV7-8 and TRBJ1-3, the full variable domain is GAGVSQSPRYKVAKRGQDVALRCDPISGHVSLFWYQQALGQGPEFLTYFQNEAQLDKSGLPSDRFFAERPEGSVSTLKIQRTQQEDSAVYLCASSLGGGGNTIYFGEGSWLTVV.

The rearrangement links TRBV4-3 to TRBJ2-3; D is possibly TRBD2 (7 bases). Trimming took off 1 base at V and 4 bases at J, with 18 bases between the two ends. There are 17 residues in the CDR3. The germline V gene encodes CDR1 LGHNA and CDR2 YSLEER. CDR3 bases: TGCGCCAGCAGCCAAGCCCGAGGGGGGGGCCGTGCAGATACGCAGTATTTT. Residues: CASSQARGGGRADTQYF.

This clone was detected only a few times. The chain couples TRBV2 to TRBJ1-5; TRBD1 agrees at 8 bases. With 7 bases clipped from V and 3 bases from J, the junction kept 2 bases outside the gene matches. Germline V gene lookup returns CDR1 SNHLY and CDR2 FYNNEI. This CDR3 region has 13 residues. The DNA for the CDR3 is TGTGCCAGCATGGGACAGGTCAATCAGCCCCAGCATTTT. It codes for CASMGQVNQPQHF. Variable domain in full (rest from reference TRBV2 and TRBJ1-5): EPEVTQTPSHQVTQMGQEVILRCVPISNHLYFYWYRQILGQKVEFLVSFYNNEISEKSEIFDDQFSVERPDGSNFTLKIRSTKLEDSAMYFCASMGQVNQPQHFGDGTRLSIL.

Written as DNA, the CDR3 is TGTGCCAGCAGTAGACAGGGGCCAGGAAACACCATATATTTT. Its protein is CASSRQGPGNTIYF. The V gene is TRBV2, the J gene TRBJ1-3; 8 nucleotides match TRBD1. This CDR3 is 14 amino acids long. V lost 5 bases, J lost 4 bases, and 4 bases stayed unmatched. Germline V CDR1 and CDR2: SNHLY, FYNNEI.

The chain carries TRBV19 and TRBJ2-3, with D possibly being TRBD2 (6 bases). Trimming left V 5 bases short and J 4 bases short, with 16 bases between. Germline V gene sequence: CDR1 LNHDA, CDR2 SQIVND (reference sequence). CDR3 length: 15 residues. The CDR3 nucleotides are TGTGCCAGTAGTCCCCCGGGGGTAGCGGCAGATACGCAGTATTTT. It specifies CASSPPGVAADTQYF.